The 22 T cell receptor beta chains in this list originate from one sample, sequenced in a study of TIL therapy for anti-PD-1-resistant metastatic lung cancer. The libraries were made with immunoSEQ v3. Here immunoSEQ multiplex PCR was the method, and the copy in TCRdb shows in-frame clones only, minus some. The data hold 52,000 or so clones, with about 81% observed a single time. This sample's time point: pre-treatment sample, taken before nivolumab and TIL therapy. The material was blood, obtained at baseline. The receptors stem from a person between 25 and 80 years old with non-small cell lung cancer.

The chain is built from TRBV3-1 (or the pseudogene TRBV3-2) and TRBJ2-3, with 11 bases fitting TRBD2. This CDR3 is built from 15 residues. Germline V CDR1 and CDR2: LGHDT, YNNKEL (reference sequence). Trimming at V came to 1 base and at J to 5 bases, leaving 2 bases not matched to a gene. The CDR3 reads CASSQGTSGGDTQYF. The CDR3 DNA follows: TGTGCCAGCAGCCAAGGAACTAGCGGGGGAGATACGCAGTATTTT.

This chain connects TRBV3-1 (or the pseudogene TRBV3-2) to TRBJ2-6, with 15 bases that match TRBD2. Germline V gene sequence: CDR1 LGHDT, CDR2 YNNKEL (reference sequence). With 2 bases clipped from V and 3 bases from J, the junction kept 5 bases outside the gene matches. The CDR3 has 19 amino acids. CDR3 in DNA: TGTGCCAGCAGCCAATCCGGACTAGCGGGGGGGCATGGGGCCAACGTCCTGACTTTC. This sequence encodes CASSQSGLAGGHGANVLTF.

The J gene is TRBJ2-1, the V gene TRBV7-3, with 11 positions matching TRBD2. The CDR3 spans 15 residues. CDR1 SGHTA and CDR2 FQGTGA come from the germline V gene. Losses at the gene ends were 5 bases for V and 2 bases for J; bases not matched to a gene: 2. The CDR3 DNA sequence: TGTGCCAGCAGCCTTAGCGGGAGGGCCTACAATGAGCAGTTCTTC. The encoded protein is CASSLSGRAYNEQFF. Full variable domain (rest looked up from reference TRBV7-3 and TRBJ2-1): GAGVSQTPSNKVTEKGKYVELRCDPISGHTALYWYRQSLGQGPEFLIYFQGTGAADDSGLPNDRFFAVRPEGSVSTLKIQRTERGDSAVYLCASSLSGRAYNEQFFGPGTRLTVL.

CDR3 DNA sequence: TGCGCCAGCAGCCACCGACTAGCGGGGGGAGGAGGCACAGATACGCAGTATTTT. This encodes CASSHRLAGGGGTDTQYF. The chain recombines TRBV4-3 with TRBJ2-3; 13 bases map to TRBD2. The V segment lost 3 bases and the J segment 1 base; nucleotides outside the gene matches: 7. The CDR3 runs to 18 residues. Germline values: CDR1 LGHNA, CDR2 YSLEER.

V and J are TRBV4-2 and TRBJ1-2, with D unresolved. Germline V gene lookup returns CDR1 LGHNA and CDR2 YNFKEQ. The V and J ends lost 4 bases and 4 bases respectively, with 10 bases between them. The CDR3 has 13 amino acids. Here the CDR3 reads CASSRDPSYGYTF. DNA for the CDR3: TGTGCCAGCAGCCGAGACCCTAGCTATGGCTACACCTTC.

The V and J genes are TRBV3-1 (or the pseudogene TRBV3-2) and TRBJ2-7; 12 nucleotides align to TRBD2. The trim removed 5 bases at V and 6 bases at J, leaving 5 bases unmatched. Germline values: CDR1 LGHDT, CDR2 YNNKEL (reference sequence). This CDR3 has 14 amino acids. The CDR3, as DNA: TGTGCCAGCAGCGCGACTAGCGGGAGATTCGAGCAGTACTTC. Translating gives CASSATSGRFEQYF.

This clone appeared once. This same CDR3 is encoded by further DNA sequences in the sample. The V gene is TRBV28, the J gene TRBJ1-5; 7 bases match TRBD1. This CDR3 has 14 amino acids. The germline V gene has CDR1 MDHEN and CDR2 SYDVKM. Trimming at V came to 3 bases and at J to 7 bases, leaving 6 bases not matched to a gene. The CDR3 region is CASSLRQGGQPQHF. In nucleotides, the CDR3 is TGTGCCAGCAGTTTGAGGCAGGGGGGCCAGCCCCAGCATTTT.

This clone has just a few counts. The CDR3 here is CASSPYGNGGNQPQHF. In DNA form, the CDR3 reads TGTGCCAGCAGTCCATACGGGAACGGGGGCAATCAGCCCCAGCATTTT. V and J are TRBV2 and TRBJ1-5; D call uncertain. CDR3 length: 16 amino acids. V lost 5 bases to trimming and J lost 2 bases, with 16 bases between them. Germline V gene sequence: CDR1 SNHLY, CDR2 FYNNEI. Based on the CDR3 plus reference TRBV2 and TRBJ1-5, the full variable domain is EPEVTQTPSHQVTQMGQEVILRCVPISNHLYFYWYRQILGQKVEFLVSFYNNEISEKSEIFDDQFSVERPDGSNFTLKIRSTKLEDSAMYFCASSPYGNGGNQPQHFGDGTRLSIL.

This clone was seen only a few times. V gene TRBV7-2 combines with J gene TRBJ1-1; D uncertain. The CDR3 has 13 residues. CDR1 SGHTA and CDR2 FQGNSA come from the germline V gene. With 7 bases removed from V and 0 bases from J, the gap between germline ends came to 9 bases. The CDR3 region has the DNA TGTGCCAGCAAACCCACAGTGAACACTGAAGCTTTCTTT. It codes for CASKPTVNTEAFF.

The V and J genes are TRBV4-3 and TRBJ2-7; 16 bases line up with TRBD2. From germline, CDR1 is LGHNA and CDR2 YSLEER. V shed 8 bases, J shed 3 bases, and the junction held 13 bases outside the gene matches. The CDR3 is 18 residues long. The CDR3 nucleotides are TGCGCCAGCTCGCCGAACGCGGGACTAGCGGGAGGGTACTACGAGCAGTACTTC. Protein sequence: CASSPNAGLAGGYYEQYF.

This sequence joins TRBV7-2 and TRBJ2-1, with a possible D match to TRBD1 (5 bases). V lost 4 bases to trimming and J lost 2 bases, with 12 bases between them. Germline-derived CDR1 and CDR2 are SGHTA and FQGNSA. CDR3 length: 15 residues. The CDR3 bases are TGTGCCAGCAGCTCCCTAGGACAACCCTACAATGAGCAGTTCTTC. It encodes CASSSLGQPYNEQFF.

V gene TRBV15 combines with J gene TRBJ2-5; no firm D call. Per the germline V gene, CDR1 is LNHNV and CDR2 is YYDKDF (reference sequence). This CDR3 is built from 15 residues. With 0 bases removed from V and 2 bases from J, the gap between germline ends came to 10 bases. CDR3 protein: CATSRDLGTQETQYF. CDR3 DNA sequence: TGTGCCACCAGCAGAGATTTGGGAACGCAAGAGACCCAGTACTTC. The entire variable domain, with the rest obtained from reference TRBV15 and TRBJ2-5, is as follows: DAMVIQNPRYQVTQFGKPVTLSCSQTLNHNVMYWYQQKSSQAPKLLFHYYDKDFNNEADTPDNFQSRRPNTSFCFLDIRSPGLGDTAMYLCATSRDLGTQETQYFGPGTRLLVL.

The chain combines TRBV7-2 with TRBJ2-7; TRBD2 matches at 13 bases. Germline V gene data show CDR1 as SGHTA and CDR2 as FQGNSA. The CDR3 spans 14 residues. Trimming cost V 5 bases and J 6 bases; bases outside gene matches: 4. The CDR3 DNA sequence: TGTGCCAGCAGCCAACTAGCGGGGGGGCGCGAGCAGTACTTC. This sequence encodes CASSQLAGGREQYF.

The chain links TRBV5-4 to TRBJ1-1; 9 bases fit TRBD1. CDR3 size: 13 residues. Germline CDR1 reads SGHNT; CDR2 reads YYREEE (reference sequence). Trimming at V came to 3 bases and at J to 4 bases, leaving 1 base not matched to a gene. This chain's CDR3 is CASSSDRGTEAFF. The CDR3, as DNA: TGTGCCAGCAGCTCGGACAGGGGCACTGAAGCTTTCTTT.

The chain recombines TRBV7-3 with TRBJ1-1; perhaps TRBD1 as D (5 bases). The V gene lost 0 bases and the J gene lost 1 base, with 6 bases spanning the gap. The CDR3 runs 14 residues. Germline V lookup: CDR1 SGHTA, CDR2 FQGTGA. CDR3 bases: TGTGCCAGCAGCTTAACGGGGGGGAACACTGAAGCTTTCTTT. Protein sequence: CASSLTGGNTEAFF.

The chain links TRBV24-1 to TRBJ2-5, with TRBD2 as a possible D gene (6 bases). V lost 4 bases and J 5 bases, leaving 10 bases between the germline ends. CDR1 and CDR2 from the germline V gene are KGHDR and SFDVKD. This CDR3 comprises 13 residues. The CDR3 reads CATSEWGDETQYF. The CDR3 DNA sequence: TGTGCCACCAGTGAGTGGGGGGATGAGACCCAGTACTTC.

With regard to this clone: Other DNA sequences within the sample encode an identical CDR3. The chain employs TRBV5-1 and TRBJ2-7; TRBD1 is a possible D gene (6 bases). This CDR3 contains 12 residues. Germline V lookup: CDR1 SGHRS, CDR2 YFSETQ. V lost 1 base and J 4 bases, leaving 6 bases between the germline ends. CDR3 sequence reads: CASSLTGYEQYF. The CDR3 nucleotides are TGCGCCAGCAGCTTGACAGGGTACGAGCAGTACTTC.

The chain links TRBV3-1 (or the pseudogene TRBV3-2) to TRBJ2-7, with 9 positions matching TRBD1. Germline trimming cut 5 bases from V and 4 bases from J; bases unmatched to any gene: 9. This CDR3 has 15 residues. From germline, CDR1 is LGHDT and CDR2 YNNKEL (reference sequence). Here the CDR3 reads CASSSHGTGLYEQYF. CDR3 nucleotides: TGTGCCAGCAGCTCACATGGGACAGGGCTATACGAGCAGTACTTC.

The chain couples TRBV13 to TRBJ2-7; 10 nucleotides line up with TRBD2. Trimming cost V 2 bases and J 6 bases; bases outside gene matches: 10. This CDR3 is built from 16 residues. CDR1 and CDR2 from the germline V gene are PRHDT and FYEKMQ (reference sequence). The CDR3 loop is CASSLNTGTSVPEQYF. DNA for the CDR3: TGTGCCAGCAGCTTAAATACCGGGACTAGCGTCCCCGAGCAGTACTTC.

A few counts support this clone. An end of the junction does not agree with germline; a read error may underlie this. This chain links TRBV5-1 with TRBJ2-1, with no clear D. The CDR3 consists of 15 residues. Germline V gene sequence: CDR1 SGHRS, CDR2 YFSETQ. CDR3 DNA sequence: TGCGCCAGCAACTTGGACCCCCGCAACTCCGGTGAGCAGTTCTTC. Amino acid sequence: CASNLDPRNSGEQFF.

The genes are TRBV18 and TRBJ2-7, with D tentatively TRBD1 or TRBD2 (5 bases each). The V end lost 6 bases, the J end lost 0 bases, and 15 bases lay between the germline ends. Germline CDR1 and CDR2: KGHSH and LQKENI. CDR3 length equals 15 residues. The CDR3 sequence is CASSPGTGLSYEQYF. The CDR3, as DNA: TGTGCCAGCTCGCCCGGGACGGGTCTCTCCTACGAGCAGTACTTC.

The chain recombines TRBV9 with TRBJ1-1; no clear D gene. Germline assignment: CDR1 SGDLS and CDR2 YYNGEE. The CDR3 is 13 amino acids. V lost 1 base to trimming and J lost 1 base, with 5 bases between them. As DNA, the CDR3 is TGTGCCAGCAGCGTAAGGAGGAACACTGAAGCTTTCTTT. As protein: CASSVRRNTEAFF. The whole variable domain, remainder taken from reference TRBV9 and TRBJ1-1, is DSGVTQTPKHLITATGQRVTLRCSPRSGDLSVYWYQQSLDQGLQFLIQYYNGEERAKGNILERFSAQQFPDLHSELNLSSLELGDSALYFCASSVRRNTEAFFGQGTRLTVV.